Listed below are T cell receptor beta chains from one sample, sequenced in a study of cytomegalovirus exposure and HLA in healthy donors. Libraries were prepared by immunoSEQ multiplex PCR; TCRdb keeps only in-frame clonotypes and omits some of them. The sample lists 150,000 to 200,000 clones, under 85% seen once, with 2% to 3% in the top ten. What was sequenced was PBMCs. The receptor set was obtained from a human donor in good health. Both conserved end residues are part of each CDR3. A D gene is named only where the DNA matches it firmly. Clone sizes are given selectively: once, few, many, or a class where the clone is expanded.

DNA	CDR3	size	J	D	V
TGTGCCAGCAGCTCGGGACAGGGAGCATACGAGCAGTACTTC	CASSSGQGAYEQYF	.	TRBJ2-7	TRBD1	TRBV5-6
TGTGCCAGCAGCAAAGGAAGCGGGGGGACTTCGTACACCGGGGAGCTGTTTTTT	CASSKGSGGTSYTGELFF	.	TRBJ2-2	.	TRBV21-1
TGTGCCAGCAGCTTAGCTTACAGGGGGAATTATGGCTACACCTTC	CASSLAYRGNYGYTF	.	TRBJ1-2	TRBD1	TRBV11-2
TGTGCCATCAGTGTGGGGGGAGACTCTGGCGATGAGCAGTTCTTC	CAISVGGDSGDEQFF	.	TRBJ2-1	.	TRBV10-3
TGTGCCAGCAGCGTAGGGCTAGCGGGGGGGGTTGGGGAGACCCAGTACTTC	CASSVGLAGGVGETQYF	.	TRBJ2-5	TRBD2	TRBV9
TGTGCCAGTAGTATTGGGATCTCGGGAGCCTACGAGCAGTACTTC	CASSIGISGAYEQYF	.	TRBJ2-7	.	TRBV19
TGTGCCAGCTCACCACTCCAGAATACGAACACCGGGGAGCTGTTTTTT	CASSPLQNTNTGELFF	.	TRBJ2-2	.	TRBV18
TGTGCCAGCAGTGAAGTACTAGCGGGGGGAGACGGGCAGTTCTTC	CASSEVLAGGDGQFF	.	TRBJ2-1	TRBD2	TRBV6-1
TGTGCCAGCAGCCGTGCCCCGTATCTAGCGGGGGGCACTAGCACAGATACGCAGTATTTT	CASSRAPYLAGGTSTDTQYF	once	TRBJ2-3	TRBD2	TRBV5-4
TGTGCCATCAGGGGGGGTGGTTCACTCACAGATACGCAGTATTTT	CAIRGGGSLTDTQYF	.	TRBJ2-3	.	TRBV10-3
TGCGCCAGCAGCTTTGGTACAGGGGGCAACTATGGCTACACCTTC	CASSFGTGGNYGYTF	.	TRBJ1-2	TRBD1	TRBV5-1
TGTGCCAGCAGTGACCGGGACAACACAGATACGCAGTATTTT	CASSDRDNTDTQYF	.	TRBJ2-3	.	TRBV6-4
TGTGCCAGCAGTCCGGGACAGAGCTCCTACAATGAGCAGTTCTTC	CASSPGQSSYNEQFF	.	TRBJ2-1	TRBD1	TRBV2
TGTGCCAGCAGCGGCGGGACAGGCCCCCATCAGCCCCAGCATTTT	CASSGGTGPHQPQHF	.	TRBJ1-5	TRBD1	TRBV9
TGCGCCAGCAGCCAAGATACGCAGGGAAGGAGAGGCTACACCTTC	CASSQDTQGRRGYTF	.	TRBJ1-2	.	TRBV4-1
TGTGCCAGCAGCTTGAAAGGGGGCCTCGTTGAGACCCAGTACTTC	CASSLKGGLVETQYF	.	TRBJ2-5	TRBD1	TRBV5-4
TGCGCCAGCAGCCCCGACAGGGACAGGGGGTTTAGCAATCAGCCCCAGCATTTT	CASSPDRDRGFSNQPQHF	few	TRBJ1-5	TRBD1	TRBV5-1
TGCGCCAGCAGTGAGTCGGGGAGAACTAATGAAAAACTGTTTTTT	CASSESGRTNEKLFF	.	TRBJ1-4	.	TRBV10-1
TGCGCCAGCAGCCAAGTGGGTATCCCGCTCAGAGGGACTGAAGCTTTCTTT	CASSQVGIPLRGTEAFF	.	TRBJ1-1	.	TRBV4-1
TGTGCCAGCCAGGAAGGGGACAATCAGCCCCAGCATTTT	CASQEGDNQPQHF	.	TRBJ1-5	.	TRBV7-9
TGTGCCAGCAGAAAGGGGGTTTTTAGCAATCAGCCCCAGCATTTT	CASRKGVFSNQPQHF	.	TRBJ1-5	.	TRBV6-5
TGTGCCACCATGGCGCAGGGGGCCTACGAGCAGTACTTC	CATMAQGAYEQYF	.	TRBJ2-7	TRBD1	TRBV25-1
TGTGCCAGCAGCCCGGGACAGGTGAACACTGAAGCTTTCTTT	CASSPGQVNTEAFF	.	TRBJ1-1	TRBD1	TRBV7-6
TGTGCCAGCAGCTTAGCCCCCCCTAGCGGGGGGAACAATGAGCAGTTCTTC	CASSLAPPSGGNNEQFF	few	TRBJ2-1	TRBD2	TRBV7-2
TGTGCCAGCACCCCTCGGGAGACGTGGCAACAGGGGTGTGGCTACACCTTC	CASTPRETWQQGCGYTF	.	TRBJ1-2	TRBD1	TRBV27
TGTGCCAGCAGCATGCCACAGGGGGGTACCTACGAGCAGTACTTC	CASSMPQGGTYEQYF	.	TRBJ2-7	TRBD1	TRBV5-4
TGTGCCAGCAGCTTGAGGGGAATAGGTCAGCCCCAGCATTTT	CASSLRGIGQPQHF	.	TRBJ1-5	.	TRBV5-6
TGTGCCAGCAAAAGGGACAATTCCTACAATGAGCAGTTCTTC	CASKRDNSYNEQFF	.	TRBJ2-1	.	TRBV7-6
TGTGCCAGCAGCTCGACAGGGTTCAGTGAAGCTTTCTTT	CASSSTGFSEAFF	.	TRBJ1-1	TRBD1	TRBV5-4